This T cell receptor beta chain was sequenced in a study of post-analysis software for immune sequencing data. Turning to the study itself: The courses of disease that were included comprised relapsing-remitting, secondary progressive and progressive-relapsing multiple sclerosis. Notes on the study in general: The five TRBV segments detected at higher frequency in patients than in controls included TRBV5-6, TRBV5-1 and TRBV20-1. Analysis by F measure revealed that same-batch samples clustered strongly together. There was significantly lower normalized Chao1 diversity in multiple sclerosis patients than in controls.

In this sample, this clonotype turned up a few times. Its target is unknown. The germline V gene encodes CDR1 MNHEY and CDR2 SVGEGT. The ends lost 8 bases at V and 0 bases at J; junction bases unmatched: 7. The length of the CDR3 is 14 residues. Researchers reported that TCR beta cDNA libraries carried unique molecular identifiers. TCRdb redid the calling of the PCR reads with MiXCR, one entry per CDR3 protein. The sample consists of about 180,000 distinct CDR3 sequences, about 32% of them appearing once. This sequence originates from a girl aged 5-17 years with multiple sclerosis. The rearrangement uses TRBV6-2 or TRBV6-3 and TRBJ2-7; 7 bases align to TRBD1. Sequencing used blood. CDR3 sequence: CASGLGGSSYEQYF. DNA of the CDR3: TGTGCCAGCGGTCTAGGGGGCAGCTCCTACGAGCAGTACTTC.